The sequence of this T cell receptor (beta chain) was determined in a study of blood T cell repertoires in COVID-19. Profiling relied on immunoSEQ multiplex PCR, and the TCRdb table lists in-frame clones only, not all of them. Of 69,000 or so clones in the sample, 84% were seen once. V was shortened by 3 bases and J by 7 bases, with 13 bases between the two germline ends. Per the germline V gene, CDR1 is KGHSH and CDR2 is LQKENI. The CDR3 length is 14 residues. Sequenced input: peripheral blood. This receptor was identified in a man aged 50 or older with COVID-19, enrolled during active disease. The V gene is TRBV18, the J gene TRBJ2-1, with D unresolved. The CDR3 DNA sequence: TGTGCCAGCTCACCCCCGCCCCTTCGGAATGAGCAGTTCTTC. Amino acids: CASSPPPLRNEQFF.